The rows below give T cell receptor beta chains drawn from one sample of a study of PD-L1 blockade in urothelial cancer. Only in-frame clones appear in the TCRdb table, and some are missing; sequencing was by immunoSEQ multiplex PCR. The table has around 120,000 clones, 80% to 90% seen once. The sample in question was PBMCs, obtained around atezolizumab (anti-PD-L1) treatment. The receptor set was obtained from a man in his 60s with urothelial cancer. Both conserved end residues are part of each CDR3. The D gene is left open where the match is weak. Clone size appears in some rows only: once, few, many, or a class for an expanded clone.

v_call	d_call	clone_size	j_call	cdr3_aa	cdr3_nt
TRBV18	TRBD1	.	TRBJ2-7	CASSSPGTGGYDEQYF	TGTGCCAGCTCAAGTCCCGGGACAGGGGGCTACGACGAGCAGTACTTC
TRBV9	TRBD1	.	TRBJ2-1	CASSPGQGNNEQFF	TGTGCCAGCAGCCCAGGACAGGGGAACAATGAGCAGTTCTTC
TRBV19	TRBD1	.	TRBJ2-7	CASRTGGSYEQYF	TGTGCCAGTAGAACAGGGGGCTCCTACGAGCAGTACTTC
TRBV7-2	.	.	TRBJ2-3	CASSLLQGSTDTQYF	TGTGCCAGCAGCTTACTTCAGGGGAGCACAGATACGCAGTATTTT
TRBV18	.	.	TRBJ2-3	CASSPVVGSSDTQYF	TGTGCCAGCTCACCCGTAGTCGGGAGCAGCGATACGCAGTATTTT
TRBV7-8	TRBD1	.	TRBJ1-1	CASSSPKPGGTRGEAFF	TGTGCCAGCAGCTCCCCGAAGCCAGGGGGCACCAGAGGGGAAGCTTTCTTT
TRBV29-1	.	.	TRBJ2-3	CSVEDTGTDTQYF	TGCAGCGTTGAAGATACCGGGACAGATACGCAGTATTTT
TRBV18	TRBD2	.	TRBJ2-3	CASSPGLAADTQYF	TGTGCCAGCTCACCAGGGCTAGCGGCAGATACGCAGTATTTT
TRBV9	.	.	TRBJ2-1	CASSVAGIREQFF	TGTGCCAGCAGCGTGGCAGGGATCCGGGAGCAGTTCTTC
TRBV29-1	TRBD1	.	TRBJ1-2	CSVRDRGYGYTF	TGCAGCGTCCGGGACAGGGGGTATGGCTACACCTTC
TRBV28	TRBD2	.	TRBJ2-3	CASNRAGRDTQYF	TGTGCCAGCAATCGAGCGGGAAGGGATACGCAGTATTTT
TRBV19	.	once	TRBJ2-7	CASSIGGHSYEQYF	TGTGCCAGTAGTATAGGGGGACACTCTTACGAGCAGTACTTC
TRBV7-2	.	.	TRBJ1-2	CASSPGEANYGYTF	TGTGCCAGCAGCCCGGGAGAGGCCAACTATGGCTACACCTTC
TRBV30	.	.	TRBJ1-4	CAWREGVLSTNEKLFF	TGTGCCTGGAGAGAGGGAGTCCTGTCAACTAATGAAAAACTGTTTTTT
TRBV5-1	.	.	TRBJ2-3	CASSPLGLGTDTQYF	TGCGCCAGCAGCCCCCTAGGCCTTGGCACAGATACGCAGTATTTT
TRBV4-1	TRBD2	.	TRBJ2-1	CASSQEFSGAYNEQFF	TGCGCCAGCAGCCAAGAATTCAGCGGGGCCTACAATGAGCAGTTCTTC
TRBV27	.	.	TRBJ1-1	CASSFQGPETEAFF	TGTGCCAGCAGTTTCCAGGGGCCGGAGACTGAAGCTTTCTTT
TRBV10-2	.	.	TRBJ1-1	CASSESGGATTEAFF	TGCGCCAGCAGTGAGTCGGGAGGGGCAACCACTGAAGCTTTCTTT